The 9 T cell receptor beta chains below were found in one sample sequenced in a study of Ad26.COV2.S vaccination and SARS-CoV-2 variants. Treatment noted: roughly 19 received Ad26.COV2.S at low or high dose, single or two shots; 5 received placebo; per-sample allocation not given. It was on day 63 after the first vaccine or placebo injection that samples were taken. Sequencing used immunoSEQ multiplex PCR; TCRdb keeps in-frame clones, though not all of them. The sample lists approximately 280,000 clones, approximately 87% occurring once. The source was peripheral blood, collected in a trial of Ad26.COV2.S vaccine versus placebo. These receptors were collected from a person aged 18 to 59 who received the Ad26.COV2.S COVID-19 vaccine or a placebo.

V gene TRBV27 combines with J gene TRBJ2-7; 8 positions match TRBD2. V gave up 5 bases and J gave up 3 bases; unmatched junction bases: 9. Germline loops: CDR1 MNHEY, CDR2 SMNVEV (reference sequence). This CDR3 is 15 amino acids long. Here the CDR3 reads CASSLTAGADYEQYF. In DNA, the CDR3 is TGTGCCAGCAGTCTGACAGCGGGGGCGGACTACGAGCAGTACTTC.

This clone was counted once. The chain joins TRBV6-1 to TRBJ2-1; D not certain. This CDR3 has 11 amino acids. The V and J ends lost 3 bases and 5 bases respectively, with 2 bases between them. Per germline, CDR1 MNHNS and CDR2 SASEGT. CDR3 coding DNA: TGTGCCAGCAGTGAGCACAATGAGCAGTTCTTC. Its translation is CASSEHNEQFF.

The chain is built from TRBV30 and TRBJ1-5; D is ambiguous. V was clipped by 5 bases and J by 6 bases, with 14 bases between them. This CDR3 contains 13 residues. The germline gives CDR1 GTSNPN, CDR2 SVGIG (reference sequence). The CDR3 spells CAWAQDLRQPQHF. The CDR3 nucleotides read TGTGCCTGGGCCCAGGATCTCCGTCAGCCCCAGCATTTT.

The rearrangement links TRBV21-1 to TRBJ1-4. TRBV21-1 has pseudogene status. This CDR3 region has 17 residues. Here the CDR3 DNA reads TGTGCCAGCAGCAAAGCGCTTTCGGGGAGGACTAATGAAAAACTGTTTTTT. Its translation is CASSKALSGRTNEKLFF.

Remarks on this clone: The same CDR3 also results from other DNA sequences found in this sample. The chain employs TRBV30 and TRBJ1-1; no definite D call. This CDR3 is built from 10 residues. V was trimmed by 3 bases and J by 5 bases, leaving 4 bases between them. Germline V lookup: CDR1 GTSNPN, CDR2 SVGIG (reference sequence). This CDR3 is CAWSRTEAFF. The CDR3 DNA sequence: TGTGCCTGGAGCAGGACTGAAGCTTTCTTT. Full variable domain (outside the CDR3, taken from reference TRBV30 and TRBJ1-1): SQTIHQWPATLVQPVGSPLSLECTVEGTSNPNLYWYRQAAGRGLQLLFYSVGIGQISSEVPQNLSASRPQDRQFILSSKKLLLSDSGFYLCAWSRTEAFFGQGTRLTVV.

The chain employs TRBV7-9 and TRBJ1-1, with 7 bases that match TRBD1. The germline CDR1 and CDR2 sequences are SEHNR and FQNEAQ (reference sequence). V lost 1 base and J lost 1; bases outside the gene matches: 3. The CDR3 is 15 residues long. The chain's CDR3 is CASSLDRGSNTEAFF. The CDR3 bases are TGTGCCAGCAGCTTAGACAGGGGATCGAACACTGAAGCTTTCTTT.

This clone was counted between two and nine times. The rearrangement links TRBV19 to TRBJ1-3; D not certain. This CDR3 comprises 15 residues. V was shortened by 3 bases and J by 4 bases, with 13 bases between the two germline ends. The germline V gene has CDR1 LNHDA and CDR2 SQIVND (reference sequence). The CDR3 sequence is CASSIRPPEGNTIYF. Here the CDR3 DNA reads TGTGCCAGTAGTATTCGTCCTCCTGAGGGAAACACCATATATTTT. The whole variable domain, remainder taken from reference TRBV19 and TRBJ1-3, is DGGITQSPKYLFRKEGQNVTLSCEQNLNHDAMYWYRQDPGQGLRLIYYSQIVNDFQKGDIAEGYSVSREKKESFPLTVTSAQKNPTAFYLCASSIRPPEGNTIYFGEGSWLTVV.

CDR3 in amino acids: CASSLGTGRETQYF. CDR3 nucleotides: TGTGCCAGCAGCTTAGGAACAGGGCGAGAGACCCAGTACTTC. The gene calls are TRBV7-9 and TRBJ2-5, with D possibly TRBD1 on 6 matching bases. Trimming removed 1 base at V and 4 bases at J, with 10 bases between. Germline loops: CDR1 SEHNR, CDR2 FQNEAQ (reference sequence). The CDR3 is 14 amino acids. Full variable domain (outside the CDR3, taken from reference TRBV7-9 and TRBJ2-5): DTGVSQNPRHKITKRGQNVTFRCDPISEHNRLYWYRQTLGQGPEFLTYFQNEAQLEKSRLLSDRFSAERPKGSFSTLEIQRTEQGDSAMYLCASSLGTGRETQYFGPGTRLLVL.

This clone was seen just once. The chain recombines TRBV28 with TRBJ2-7, with TRBD1 identical over 11 bases. This CDR3 spans 14 amino acids. Germline-derived CDR1 and CDR2 are MDHEN and SYDVKM. Trimming cost V 5 bases and J 2 bases; bases outside gene matches: 2. The CDR3 nucleotides read TGTGCCAGCAGTCTGGGACAGGGGGCCTACGAGCAGTACTTC. It specifies CASSLGQGAYEQYF.